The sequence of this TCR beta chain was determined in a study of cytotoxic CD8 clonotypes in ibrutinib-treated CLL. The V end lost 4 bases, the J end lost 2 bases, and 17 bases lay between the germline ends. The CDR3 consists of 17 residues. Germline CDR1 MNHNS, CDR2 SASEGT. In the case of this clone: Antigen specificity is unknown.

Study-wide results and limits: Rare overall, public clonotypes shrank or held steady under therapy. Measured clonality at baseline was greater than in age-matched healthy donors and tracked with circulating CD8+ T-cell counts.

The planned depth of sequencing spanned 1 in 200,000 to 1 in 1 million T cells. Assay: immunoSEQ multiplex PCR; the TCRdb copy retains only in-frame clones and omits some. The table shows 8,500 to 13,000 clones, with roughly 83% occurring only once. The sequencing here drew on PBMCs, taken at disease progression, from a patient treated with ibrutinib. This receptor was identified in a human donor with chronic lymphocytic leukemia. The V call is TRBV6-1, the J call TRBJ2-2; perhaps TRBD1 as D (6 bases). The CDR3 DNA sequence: TGTGCCAGCAGTGGAGGCAGGGGAAGGACTAACACCGGGGAGCTGTTTTTT. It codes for CASSGGRGRTNTGELFF.